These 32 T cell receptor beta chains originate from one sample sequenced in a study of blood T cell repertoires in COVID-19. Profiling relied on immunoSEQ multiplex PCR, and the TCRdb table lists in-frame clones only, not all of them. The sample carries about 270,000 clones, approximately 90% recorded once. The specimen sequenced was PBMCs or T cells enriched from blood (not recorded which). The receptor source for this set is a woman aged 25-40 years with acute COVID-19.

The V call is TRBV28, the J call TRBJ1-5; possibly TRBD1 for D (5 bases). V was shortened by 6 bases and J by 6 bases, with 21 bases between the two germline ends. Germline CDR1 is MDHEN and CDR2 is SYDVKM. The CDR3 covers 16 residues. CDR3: CASRNRGGGGTQPQHF. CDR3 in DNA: TGTGCCAGCAGGAATCGTGGCGGGGGAGGCACTCAGCCCCAGCATTTT.

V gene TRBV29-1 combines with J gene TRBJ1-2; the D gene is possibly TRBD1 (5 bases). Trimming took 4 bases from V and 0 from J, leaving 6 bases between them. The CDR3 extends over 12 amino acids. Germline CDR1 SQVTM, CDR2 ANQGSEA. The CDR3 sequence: CSVGTTNYGYTF. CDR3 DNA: TGCAGCGTTGGGACAACTAACTATGGCTACACCTTC.

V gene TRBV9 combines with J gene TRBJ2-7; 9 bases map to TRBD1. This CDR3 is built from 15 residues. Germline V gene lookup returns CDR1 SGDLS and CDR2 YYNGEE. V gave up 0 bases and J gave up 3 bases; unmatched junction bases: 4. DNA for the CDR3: TGTGCCAGCAGCGTAGGACAGGGGGAGGACTACGAGCAGTACTTC. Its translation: CASSVGQGEDYEQYF.

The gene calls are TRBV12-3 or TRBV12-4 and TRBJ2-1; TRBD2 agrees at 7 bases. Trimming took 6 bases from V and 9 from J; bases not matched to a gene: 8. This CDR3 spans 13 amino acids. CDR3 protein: CASRDQPGGEQFF. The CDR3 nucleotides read TGTGCCAGCAGAGACCAACCGGGAGGTGAGCAGTTCTTC.

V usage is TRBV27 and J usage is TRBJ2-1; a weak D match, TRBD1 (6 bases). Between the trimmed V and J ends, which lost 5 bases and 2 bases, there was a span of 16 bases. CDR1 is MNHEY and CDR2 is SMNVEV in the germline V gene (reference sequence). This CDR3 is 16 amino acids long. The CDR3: CASSLYTGSAYNEQFF. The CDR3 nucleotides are TGTGCCAGCAGTCTATATACAGGGAGCGCCTACAATGAGCAGTTCTTC.

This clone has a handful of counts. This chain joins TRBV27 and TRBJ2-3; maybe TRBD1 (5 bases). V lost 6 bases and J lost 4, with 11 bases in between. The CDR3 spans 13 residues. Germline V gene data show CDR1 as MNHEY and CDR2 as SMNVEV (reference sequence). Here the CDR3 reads CASSHSQADTQYF. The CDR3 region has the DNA TGTGCCAGCAGCCATTCACAGGCAGATACGCAGTATTTT.

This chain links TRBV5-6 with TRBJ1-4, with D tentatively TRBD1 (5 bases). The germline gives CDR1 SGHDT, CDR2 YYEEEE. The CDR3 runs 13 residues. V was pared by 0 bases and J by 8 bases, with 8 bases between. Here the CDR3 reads CASSLGRGEKLFF. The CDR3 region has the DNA TGTGCCAGCAGCTTGGGGAGGGGCGAAAAACTGTTTTTT.

CDR3 protein: CASSLTGGLDGYTF. The CDR3 nucleotides read TGTGCCAGCTCACTCACCGGGGGTTTGGATGGCTACACCTTC. The chain recombines TRBV18 with TRBJ1-2, with a weak D call TRBD1 (5 bases). Germline CDR1 and CDR2: KGHSH and LQKENI. The CDR3 is made up of 14 amino acids. The V end lost 4 bases, the J end lost 6 bases, and 15 bases lay between the germline ends.

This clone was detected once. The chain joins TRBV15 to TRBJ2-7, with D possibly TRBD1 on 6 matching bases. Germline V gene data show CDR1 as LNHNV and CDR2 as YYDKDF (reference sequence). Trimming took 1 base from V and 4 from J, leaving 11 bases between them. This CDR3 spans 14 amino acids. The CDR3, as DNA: TGTGCCACCAGCAGAGCCGGGACACCTTACGAGCAGTACTTC. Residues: CATSRAGTPYEQYF. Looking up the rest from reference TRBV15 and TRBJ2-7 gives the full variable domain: DAMVIQNPRYQVTQFGKPVTLSCSQTLNHNVMYWYQQKSSQAPKLLFHYYDKDFNNEADTPDNFQSRRPNTSFCFLDIRSPGLGDTAMYLCATSRAGTPYEQYFGPGTRLTVT.

This chain's CDR3 is CASSIVWGQINQPQHF. The CDR3 nucleotides are TGTGCCAGTAGTATTGTCTGGGGACAAATTAATCAGCCCCAGCATTTT. The rearrangement uses TRBV19 and TRBJ1-5, with D possibly being TRBD1 (6 bases). The CDR3 extends over 16 amino acids. Trimming cost V 3 bases and J 4 bases, with 16 bases left between them. Germline V gives CDR1 LNHDA, CDR2 SQIVND (reference sequence).

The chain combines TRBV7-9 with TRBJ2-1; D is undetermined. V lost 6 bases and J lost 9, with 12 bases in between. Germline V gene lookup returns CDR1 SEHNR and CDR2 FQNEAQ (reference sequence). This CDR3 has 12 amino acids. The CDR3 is CASSYVSGEQFF. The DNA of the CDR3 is TGTGCCAGCAGTTATGTCTCGGGTGAGCAGTTCTTC.

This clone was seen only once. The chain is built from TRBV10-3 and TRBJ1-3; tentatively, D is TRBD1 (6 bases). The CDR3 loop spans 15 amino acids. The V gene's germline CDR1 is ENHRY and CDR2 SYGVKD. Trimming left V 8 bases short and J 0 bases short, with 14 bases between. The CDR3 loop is CAISDLGASGNTIYF. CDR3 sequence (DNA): TGTGCCATCTCGGACTTGGGGGCCTCTGGAAACACCATATATTTT.

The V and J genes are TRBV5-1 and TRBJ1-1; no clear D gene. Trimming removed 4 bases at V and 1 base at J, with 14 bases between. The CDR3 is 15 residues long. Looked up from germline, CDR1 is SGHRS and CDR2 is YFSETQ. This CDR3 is CASSRGGGGNTEAFF. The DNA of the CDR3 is TGCGCCAGCAGCCGGGGAGGTGGAGGGAACACTGAAGCTTTCTTT.

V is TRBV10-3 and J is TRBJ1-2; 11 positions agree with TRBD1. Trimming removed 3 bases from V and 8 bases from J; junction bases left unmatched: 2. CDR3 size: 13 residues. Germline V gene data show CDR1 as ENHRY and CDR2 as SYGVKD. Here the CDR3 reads CAISDRTGGGYTF. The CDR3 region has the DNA TGTGCCATCAGTGATAGGACAGGGGGCGGCTACACCTTC.

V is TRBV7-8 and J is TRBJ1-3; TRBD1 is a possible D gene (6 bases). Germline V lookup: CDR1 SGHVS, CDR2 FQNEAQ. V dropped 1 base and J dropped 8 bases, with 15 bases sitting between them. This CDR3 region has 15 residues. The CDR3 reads CASSLGTVGIDTIYF. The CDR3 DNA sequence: TGTGCCAGCAGCTTAGGGACAGTTGGAATCGACACCATATATTTT.

DNA of the CDR3: TGTGCCAGTACTCTTACACAGGGACGGGGTGGCTACACCTTC. Translated: CASTLTQGRGGYTF. The chain carries TRBV19 and TRBJ1-2, with D perhaps matching TRBD1 (6 bases). V lost 7 bases to trimming and J lost 7 bases, with 19 bases between them. The CDR3 loop spans 14 amino acids. The germline CDR1 and CDR2 sequences are LNHDA and SQIVND (reference sequence).

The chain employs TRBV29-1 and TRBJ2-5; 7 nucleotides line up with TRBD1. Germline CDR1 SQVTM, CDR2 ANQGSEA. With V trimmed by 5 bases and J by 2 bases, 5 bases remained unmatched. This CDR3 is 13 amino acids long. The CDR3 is CSVTGQLQETQYF. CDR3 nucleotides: TGCAGCGTTACGGGACAGTTACAAGAGACCCAGTACTTC.

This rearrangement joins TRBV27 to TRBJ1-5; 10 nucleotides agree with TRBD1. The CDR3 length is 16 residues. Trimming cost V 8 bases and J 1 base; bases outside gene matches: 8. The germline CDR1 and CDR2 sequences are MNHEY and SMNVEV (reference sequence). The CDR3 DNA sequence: TGTGCCAGCCGGGACAGGGGTGATTCGAGCAATCAGCCCCAGCATTTT. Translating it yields CASRDRGDSSNQPQHF.

As DNA, the CDR3 is TGCGCCAGCAGCTTGGATGCCAGCGGGAAACCCGAGCAGTTCTTC. It is translated as CASSLDASGKPEQFF. The chain links TRBV5-1 to TRBJ2-1; 7 bases are shared with TRBD2. With 0 bases clipped from V and 10 bases from J, the junction kept 10 bases outside the gene matches. This CDR3 has 15 residues. The germline CDR1 and CDR2 sequences are SGHRS and YFSETQ. Filled out from reference TRBV5-1 and TRBJ2-1, the complete variable domain reads KAGVTQTPRYLIKTRGQQVTLSCSPISGHRSVSWYQQTPGQGLQFLFEYFSETQRNKGNFPGRFSGRQFSNSRSEMNVSTLELGDSALYLCASSLDASGKPEQFFGPGTRLTVL.

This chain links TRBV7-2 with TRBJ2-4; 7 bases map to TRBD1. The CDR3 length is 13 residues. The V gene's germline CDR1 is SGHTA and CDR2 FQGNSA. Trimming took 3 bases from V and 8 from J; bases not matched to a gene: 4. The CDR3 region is CASSFGQDHIQYF. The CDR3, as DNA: TGTGCCAGCAGCTTCGGACAGGACCACATTCAGTACTTC.

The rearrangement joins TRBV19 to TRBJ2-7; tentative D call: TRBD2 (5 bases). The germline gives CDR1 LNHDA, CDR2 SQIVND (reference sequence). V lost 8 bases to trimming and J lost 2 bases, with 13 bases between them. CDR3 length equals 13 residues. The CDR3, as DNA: TGTGCCAGTTCCCCCACCGGGACCTACGAGCAGTACTTC. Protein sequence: CASSPTGTYEQYF.

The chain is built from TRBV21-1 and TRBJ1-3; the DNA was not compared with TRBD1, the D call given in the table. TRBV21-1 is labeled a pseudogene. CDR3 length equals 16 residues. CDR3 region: CASKGSHSLTGNTIYF. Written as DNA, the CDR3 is TGTGCCAGCAAGGGGTCACATTCCCTTACCGGAAACACCATATATTTT.

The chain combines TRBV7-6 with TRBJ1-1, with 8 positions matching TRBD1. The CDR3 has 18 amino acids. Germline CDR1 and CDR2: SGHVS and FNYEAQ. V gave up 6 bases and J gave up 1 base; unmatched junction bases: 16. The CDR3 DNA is TGTGCCAGCAGATTGTATTTCGGAGTCAGGGGGCAGAACACTGAAGCTTTCTTT. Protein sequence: CASRLYFGVRGQNTEAFF.

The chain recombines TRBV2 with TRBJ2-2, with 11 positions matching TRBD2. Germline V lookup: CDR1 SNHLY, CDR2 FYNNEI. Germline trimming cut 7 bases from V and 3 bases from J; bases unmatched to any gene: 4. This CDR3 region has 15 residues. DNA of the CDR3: TGTGCCAGCACGAGACTAGCGGGGTACACCGGGGAGCTGTTTTTT. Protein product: CASTRLAGYTGELFF.

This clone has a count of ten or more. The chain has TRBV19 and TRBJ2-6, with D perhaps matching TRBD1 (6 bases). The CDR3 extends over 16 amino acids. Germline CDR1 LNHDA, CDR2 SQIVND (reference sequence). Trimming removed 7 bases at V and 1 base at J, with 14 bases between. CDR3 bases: TGTGCCAGTAATCGAAGGACAGATTCTGGGGCCAACGTCCTGACTTTC. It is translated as CASNRRTDSGANVLTF.

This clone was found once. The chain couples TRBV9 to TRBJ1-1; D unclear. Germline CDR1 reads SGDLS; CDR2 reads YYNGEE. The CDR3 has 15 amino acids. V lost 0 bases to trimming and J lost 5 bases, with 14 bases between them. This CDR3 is CASSVEGGSFTEAFF. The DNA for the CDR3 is TGTGCCAGCAGCGTAGAGGGAGGATCGTTTACTGAAGCTTTCTTT.

DNA for the CDR3: TGTGCCAGCAGCGAGACCGGGACAGGGAAGAGGGAGCAGTACTTC. Its protein is CASSETGTGKREQYF. The rearrangement uses TRBV6-5 and TRBJ2-7, with 9 nucleotides matching TRBD1. The CDR3 runs to 15 residues. From germline, CDR1 is MNHEY and CDR2 SVGAGI. V lost 6 bases to trimming and J lost 7 bases; unmatched junction nucleotides: 13.

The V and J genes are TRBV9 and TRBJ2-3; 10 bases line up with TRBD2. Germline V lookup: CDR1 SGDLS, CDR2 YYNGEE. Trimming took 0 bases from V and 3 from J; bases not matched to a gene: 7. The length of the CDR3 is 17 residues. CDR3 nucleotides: TGTGCCAGCAGCGTAGAGGCTAGCGGGAGTCCTACAGATACGCAGTATTTT. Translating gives CASSVEASGSPTDTQYF.

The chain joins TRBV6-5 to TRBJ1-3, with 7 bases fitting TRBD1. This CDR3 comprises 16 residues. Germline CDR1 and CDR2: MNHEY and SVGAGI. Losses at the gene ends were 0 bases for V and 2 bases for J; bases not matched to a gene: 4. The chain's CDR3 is CASSYSGDSTGNTIYF. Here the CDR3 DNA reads TGTGCCAGCAGTTACTCGGGGGACAGCACTGGAAACACCATATATTTT.

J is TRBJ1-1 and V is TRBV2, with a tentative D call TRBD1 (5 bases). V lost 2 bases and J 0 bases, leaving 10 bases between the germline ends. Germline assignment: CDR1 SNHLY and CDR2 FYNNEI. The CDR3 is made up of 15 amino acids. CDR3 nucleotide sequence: TGTGCCAGCAGTGAATGGGGCACCATGAACACTGAAGCTTTCTTT. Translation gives CASSEWGTMNTEAFF.

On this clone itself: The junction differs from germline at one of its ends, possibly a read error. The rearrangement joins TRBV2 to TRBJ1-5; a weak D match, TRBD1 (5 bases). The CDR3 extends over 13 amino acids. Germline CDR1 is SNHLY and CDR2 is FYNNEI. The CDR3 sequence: CASRGTSDQPQHF. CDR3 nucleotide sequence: TGTGCCAGCCGGGGCACTAGCGATCAGCCCCAGCATTTT.

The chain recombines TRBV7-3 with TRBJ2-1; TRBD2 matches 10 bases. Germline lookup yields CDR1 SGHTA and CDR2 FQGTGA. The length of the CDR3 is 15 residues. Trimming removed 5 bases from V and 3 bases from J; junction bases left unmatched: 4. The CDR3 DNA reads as TGTGCCAGCAGCCCTAGCGGGAGCAACTACAATGAGCAGTTCTTC. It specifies CASSPSGSNYNEQFF.